Listed here is a single T cell receptor beta chain. This sample was included in a study of T-cell reconstitution after alpha-beta-depleted transplantation in children. CDR3 size: 15 residues. V was cut by 8 bases and J by 0 bases, with 14 bases left in between. Germline CDR1 MGHDK, CDR2 SYGVNS. Using unique molecular identifiers, the investigators prepared the TCRbeta library. TCRdb re-analysed the PCR reads in MiXCR, keeping a single row per CDR3 protein. The data contain 500,000 to 600,000 distinct CDR3 sequences, about 33% of them singletons. V and J are TRBV25-1 and TRBJ1-3; tentative D call: TRBD1 (6 bases). Specimen: PBMCs from the stem cell graft donor, collected from the stem cell graft. The clonotype originates from a human donor who donated a stem cell graft to a child with aplastic anemia. The DNA of the CDR3 is TGTGCCAGCCGGAAGGGGGGAAGCTCTGGAAACACCATATATTTT. Amino acid sequence: CASRKGGSSGNTIYF.